The 14 T cell receptor beta chains below all came from one sample that was sequenced in a study of regulatory T cells in long-lasting Graves disease. Time point in this sample: persistent/refractory GD, antithyroid drugs over 5 years with positive TRAb. The TCR library was made from RNA that had been extracted from PBMCs in TRIzol. To make TCR beta libraries, researchers used iRepertoire HTBI primers and Arm-PCR of CDR3 regions. One entry per CDR3 protein results from TCRdb running MiXCR on the multiplex PCR reads. Here the sample spans 420,000 or so distinct CDR3 sequences, 23% being singletons. This material consisted of peripheral blood mononuclear cells (PBMCs), taken when the disease was refractory, from a patient treated with antithyroid drugs. The receptors here all came from a female donor with Graves disease.

The V call is TRBV15, the J call TRBJ2-3, with TRBD2 matching 9 bases. The CDR3 is made up of 21 amino acids. Per germline, CDR1 LNHNV and CDR2 YYDKDF (reference sequence). Germline trimming cut 0 bases from V and 0 bases from J; bases unmatched to any gene: 16. The DNA of the CDR3 is TGTGCCACCAGCAGAGATTGGTTGAGGCGGGAGGGCCGAAGTAGCACAGATACGCAGTATTTT. This sequence encodes CATSRDWLRREGRSSTDTQYF.

The chain employs TRBV10-3 and TRBJ1-3, with D unclear. The germline V gene encodes CDR1 ENHRY and CDR2 SYGVKD. Between the trimmed V and J ends, which lost 8 bases and 0 bases, there was a span of 17 bases. The CDR3 totals 16 residues. CDR3 DNA: TGTGCCATCGCGGTCGCAGCCAAACTCTCTGGAAACACCATATATTTT. Residues: CAIAVAAKLSGNTIYF.

This clonotype showed up just a few times. The chain has TRBV13 and TRBJ2-1; the D gene is possibly TRBD1 (5 bases). The CDR3 consists of 14 residues. CDR1 and CDR2 (germline): PRHDT, FYEKMQ (reference sequence). V shed 1 base and J shed 7 bases, with 11 bases lying between them. CDR3 in DNA: TGTGCCAGCAGCTTAGTGGCAGGGTGGAATGAGCAGTTCTTC. Its translation: CASSLVAGWNEQFF.

This clonotype has just a few counts. The chain employs TRBV6-1 and TRBJ2-2, with D hard to call. V was trimmed by 2 bases and J by 11 bases, leaving 15 bases between them. The CDR3 sequence is 14 residues long. Germline V gene data show CDR1 as MNHNS and CDR2 as SASEGT. The CDR3 spells CASSESIFMGELFF. As DNA, the CDR3 is TGTGCCAGCAGTGAAAGTATCTTTATGGGCGAGCTGTTTTTT.

As for this clonotype: A read error may explain this, as a much larger clone is one base away. The chain combines TRBV27 with TRBJ1-1; the D gene is possibly TRBD1 (6 bases). The CDR3 length is 14 residues. Germline V gene sequence: CDR1 MNHEY, CDR2 SMNVEV (reference sequence). In nucleotides, the CDR3 is TGTGCCAGCAGATACTACACAGGGAACATTGAAGCTTTCTTT. Its translation: CASRYYTGNIEAFF.

To note about this clonotype: Given a much more abundant clone one base away, this may be a read error. The V call is TRBV28, the J call TRBJ1-5, with D possibly TRBD1 on 6 matching bases. CDR1 and CDR2 from the germline V gene are MDHEN and SYDVKM. V dropped 5 bases and J dropped 7 bases, with 15 bases sitting between them. CDR3 length: 14 residues. In DNA form, the CDR3 reads TGTGCCAGCAGTATGGGGGGGGCTAGGCAGCCCCAGCATTTT. This codes for CASSMGGARQPQHF.

In its sample, this clonotype was seen many times. The V gene is TRBV5-1, the J gene TRBJ2-7, with 8 bases matching TRBD1. CDR1 and CDR2 from the germline V gene are SGHRS and YFSETQ. The CDR3 loop spans 14 amino acids. The J segment lost 1 base and the V segment lost 2 bases, leaving 2 bases of the junction unmatched. The DNA for the CDR3 is TGCGCCAGCAGCTTCGACAGGGGATCCTACGAGCAGTACTTC. It yields the protein CASSFDRGSYEQYF.

A remark on this clonotype: The germline gene is not matched at one end of the junction; a read error may be the cause. This chain connects TRBV20-1 to TRBJ2-2; 8 nucleotides match TRBD2. The CDR3 sequence is 20 residues long. Germline V CDR1 and CDR2: DFQATT, SNEGSKA (reference sequence). CDR3 region: CGARAHGGLAGSYIAGELFF. Written as DNA, the CDR3 is TGCGGTGCTAGGGCCCATGGTGGGCTAGCGGGTTCATATATTGCCGGGGAGCTGTTTTTT.

The chain employs TRBV20-1 and TRBJ2-7, with unresolved D. The CDR3 loop spans 12 amino acids. CDR1 is DFQATT and CDR2 is SNEGSKA in the germline V gene (reference sequence). Trimming took 1 base from V and 10 from J, leaving 14 bases between them. Written as DNA, the CDR3 is TGCAGTGCTAGAGGACCGGGTTTAAGTCAGTACTTC. It encodes CSARGPGLSQYF.

About this clonotype: A much larger clone differs by one base, so this may be a read error. This chain uses TRBV28 with TRBJ1-2; D not certain. The CDR3 has 13 residues. Germline V lookup: CDR1 MDHEN, CDR2 SYDVKM. CDR3 in DNA: TGTGCCAGCAGCCAAGACTTTAACTGTGGCTACACCTTC. Translated, it gives CASSQDFNCGYTF.

This clonotype was detected only a few times. In DNA, the CDR3 is TGTGCCAGCAGTCTAGCGAGAGGGACCTACGAGCAGTACTTC. Amino acids: CASSLARGTYEQYF. The chain is built from TRBV2 and TRBJ2-7, with D perhaps matching TRBD2 (6 bases). Trimming removed 5 bases at V and 2 bases at J, with 13 bases between. The V gene's germline CDR1 is SNHLY and CDR2 FYNNEI. This CDR3 contains 14 residues.

This sequence joins TRBV29-1 and TRBJ1-2; maybe TRBD1 (5 bases). Germline CDR1 SQVTM, CDR2 ANQGSEA. The V gene lost 6 bases and the J gene lost 1 base, with 6 bases spanning the gap. The CDR3 is 11 residues long. CDR3 in DNA: TGCAGCGTGACAGTTAACTATGGCTACACCTTC. This sequence encodes CSVTVNYGYTF.

This clonotype has a count of ten or more. The chain has TRBV30 and TRBJ1-2; TRBD1 matches 8 bases. This CDR3 region has 12 residues. The junction had 11 bases not matched to a gene; V was cut back by 5 bases and J by 12 bases. Germline V gene lookup returns CDR1 GTSNPN and CDR2 SVGIG (reference sequence). This CDR3 reads CAWADRETGDTF. Here the CDR3 DNA reads TGTGCCTGGGCGGACAGGGAGACCGGAGACACCTTC.

There are a few counts of this clonotype. The chain uses TRBV7-2 and TRBJ1-2; 8 bases are shared with TRBD1. J was trimmed by 2 bases and V by 5 bases; bases with no gene match: 13. CDR1 and CDR2 (germline): SGHTA, FQGNSA. This CDR3 comprises 17 residues. CDR3 amino acids: CASSRRTGQGTNYGYTF. DNA for the CDR3: TGTGCCAGCAGCCGGAGGACAGGGCAAGGTACCAACTATGGCTACACCTTC. The entire variable domain, with the rest obtained from reference TRBV7-2 and TRBJ1-2, is as follows: GAGVSQSPSNKVTEKGKDVELRCDPISGHTALYWYRQSLGQGLEFLIYFQGNSAPDKSGLPSDRFSAERTGGSVSTLTIQRTQQEDSAVYLCASSRRTGQGTNYGYTFGSGTRLTVV.